This T cell receptor (beta chain) is drawn from a study of Graves' ophthalmopathy and Graves' hyperthyroidism. Study-level information: Ophthalmopathy not arising within 18 months of follow-up defined hyperthyroidism as stable.

Study-level results: Ophthalmopathy progression was predicted with approximately 64% sensitivity and 72% to 75% specificity.

Amplification targeted the TCR beta CDR3 regions, with RNA transcripts as the source material. Second-round multiplex PCR followed a first-round RT-PCR using HTBI primers. Each CDR3 protein is one row after TCRdb ran MiXCR on the multiplex PCR reads. The data contain roughly 1.1 million distinct CDR3 sequences, about two fifths of them seen just once; the ten biggest clones take up 11%. Pregnancy or lactation, uncontrolled infections and other autoimmune diseases were grounds for excluding patients. The authors diagnosed from clinical symptoms, serum thyroxine, TRAb, thyroid ultrasound and orbital computed tomography. The CDR3 is 14 amino acids. J lost 2 bases, V lost 5 bases, and 6 bases had no gene match. Per germline, CDR1 SGHTA and CDR2 FQGNSA. There are a few counts of this clonotype. Its specificity is not known.

The receptor comes from an adult man with Graves' hyperthyroidism. The chain recombines TRBV7-2 with TRBJ2-7; 7 bases are shared with TRBD1. The sequenced sample consisted of peripheral blood or thyroid tissue (not recorded which). Written as DNA, the CDR3 is TGTGCCAGCAGCCGGGGACAGACCCCCTACGAGCAGTACTTC. It specifies CASSRGQTPYEQYF.